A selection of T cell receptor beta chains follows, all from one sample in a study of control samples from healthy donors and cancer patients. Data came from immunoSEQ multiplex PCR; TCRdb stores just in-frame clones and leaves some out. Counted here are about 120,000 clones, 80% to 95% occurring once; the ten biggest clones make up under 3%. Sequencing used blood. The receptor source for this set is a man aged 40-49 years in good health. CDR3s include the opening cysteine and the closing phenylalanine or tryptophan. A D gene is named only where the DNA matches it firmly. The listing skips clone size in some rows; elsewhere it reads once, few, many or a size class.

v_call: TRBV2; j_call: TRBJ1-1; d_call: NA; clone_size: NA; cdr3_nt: TGTGCCAGCAGTGAAGAATATAACACTGAAGCTTTCTTT; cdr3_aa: CASSEEYNTEAFF
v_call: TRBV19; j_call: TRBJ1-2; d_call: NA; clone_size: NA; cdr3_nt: TGTGCCAGTAGTAGGGGGCCCTCCGATAGTGGCTACACCTTC; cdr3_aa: CASSRGPSDSGYTF
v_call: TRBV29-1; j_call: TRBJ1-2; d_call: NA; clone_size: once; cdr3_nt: TGCAGCGTTGGAGGGGACGGGAAATTCTATGGCTACACCTTC; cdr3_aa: CSVGGDGKFYGYTF
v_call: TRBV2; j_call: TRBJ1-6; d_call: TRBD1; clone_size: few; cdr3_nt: TGTGCCAGCATACCGACCTTGACCGGGACAGGGGGGTTTGCACCCCTCCACTTT; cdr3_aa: CASIPTLTGTGGFAPLHF
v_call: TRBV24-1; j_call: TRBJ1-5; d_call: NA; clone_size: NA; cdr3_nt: TGTGCCACCAGTTATAATAGCAATCAGCCCCAGCATTTT; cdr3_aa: CATSYNSNQPQHF
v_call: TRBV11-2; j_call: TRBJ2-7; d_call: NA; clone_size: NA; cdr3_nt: TGTGCCAGCAGCCCAGTGGGCGGGGGCCCAGGTTTCGAGCAGTACTTC; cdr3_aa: CASSPVGGGPGFEQYF
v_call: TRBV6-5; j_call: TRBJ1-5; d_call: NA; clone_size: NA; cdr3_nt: TGTGCCACGATACAGGGTAGGAATCAGCCCCAGCATTTT; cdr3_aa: CATIQGRNQPQHF
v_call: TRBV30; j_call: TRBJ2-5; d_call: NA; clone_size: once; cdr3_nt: TGTGCCTGGAGTCCTGGGCAGCAAGAGACCCAGTACTTC; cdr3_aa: CAWSPGQQETQYF
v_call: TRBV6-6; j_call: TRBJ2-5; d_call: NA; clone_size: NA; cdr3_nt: TGTGCCAGCAGGAAAACAGGGGAGGGAGAGACCCAGTACTTC; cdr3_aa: CASRKTGEGETQYF
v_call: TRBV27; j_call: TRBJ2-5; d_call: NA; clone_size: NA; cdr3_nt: TGTGCCAGCAGTGCGGACACAGTACGCCAAGAGACCCAGTACTTC; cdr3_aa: CASSADTVRQETQYF
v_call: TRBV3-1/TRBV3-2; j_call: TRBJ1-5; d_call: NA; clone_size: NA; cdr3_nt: TGTGCCAGCAGCCCGGGACACACGATGAATCAGCCCCAGCATTTT; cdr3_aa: CASSPGHTMNQPQHF
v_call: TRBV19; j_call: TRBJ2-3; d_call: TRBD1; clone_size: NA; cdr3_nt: TGTGCCAGTAGTATAGGGACAGGGGGCACAGATACGCAGTATTTT; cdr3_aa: CASSIGTGGTDTQYF
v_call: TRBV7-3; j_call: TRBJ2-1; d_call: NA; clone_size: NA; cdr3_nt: TGTGCCAGCAGAGAATCAGGGAGTTATTTCTTC; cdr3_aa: CASRESGSYFF
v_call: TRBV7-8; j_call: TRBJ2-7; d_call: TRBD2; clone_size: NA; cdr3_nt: TGTGCCAGCAGCATTCAGACTAGCGGGGTTCAGTCCTACGAGCAGTACTTC; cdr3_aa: CASSIQTSGVQSYEQYF
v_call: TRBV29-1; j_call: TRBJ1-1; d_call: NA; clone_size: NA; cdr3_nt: TGCAGCGTTCCAGGGACCGGAGCTTTCACTGAAGCTTTCTTT; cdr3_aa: CSVPGTGAFTEAFF
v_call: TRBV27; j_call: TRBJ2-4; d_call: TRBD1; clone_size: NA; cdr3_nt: TGTGCCAGCAGTTCCGTTCAGGGGGCAGCCAAAAACATTCAGTACTTC; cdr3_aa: CASSSVQGAAKNIQYF
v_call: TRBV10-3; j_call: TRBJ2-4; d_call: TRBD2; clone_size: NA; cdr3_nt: TGTGCCATCAGTGAGTCGGATAGCGGGGGTAGGAACATTCAGTACTTC; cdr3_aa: CAISESDSGGRNIQYF
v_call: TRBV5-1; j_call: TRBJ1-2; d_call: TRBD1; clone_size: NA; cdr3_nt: TGCGCCAGCAGCTTGGGAGGGGACAGCGGGGGCTACACCTTC; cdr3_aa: CASSLGGDSGGYTF
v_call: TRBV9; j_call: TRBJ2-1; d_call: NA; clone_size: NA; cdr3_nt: TGTGCCAGCAGCGAGATAAACAATGAGCAGTTCTTC; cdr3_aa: CASSEINNEQFF
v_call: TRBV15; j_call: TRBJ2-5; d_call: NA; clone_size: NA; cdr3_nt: TGTGCCACCAGCAGAGGTGCGTCGGGGTGGGAGACCCAGTACTTC; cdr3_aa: CATSRGASGWETQYF
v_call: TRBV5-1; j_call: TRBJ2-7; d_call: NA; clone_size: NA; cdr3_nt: TGCGCCAGCAGCTTGGTGGCAGACGAGCAGTACTTC; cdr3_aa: CASSLVADEQYF
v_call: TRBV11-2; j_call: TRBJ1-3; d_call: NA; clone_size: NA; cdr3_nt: TGTGCCAGCACCCTCTTGGGGACTGGAAACACCATATATTTT; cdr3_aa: CASTLLGTGNTIYF
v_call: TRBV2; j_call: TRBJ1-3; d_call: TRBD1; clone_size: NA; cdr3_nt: TGTGCCAGCAGTTCAATACAGGGGGCTGGAAACACCATATATTTT; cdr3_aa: CASSSIQGAGNTIYF
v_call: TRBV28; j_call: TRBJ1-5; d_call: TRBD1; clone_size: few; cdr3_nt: TGTGCCAGCAGTTACCAGGACAGGGCACGTAGCAATCAGCCCCAGCATTTT; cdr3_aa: CASSYQDRARSNQPQHF
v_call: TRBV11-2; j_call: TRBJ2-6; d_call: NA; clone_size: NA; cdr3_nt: TGTGCCAGCAGCTTAATGTATCCGGACTCTGGGGCCAACGTCCTGACTTTC; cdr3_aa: CASSLMYPDSGANVLTF
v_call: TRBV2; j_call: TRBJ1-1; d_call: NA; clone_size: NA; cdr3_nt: TGTGCCAGCCTTATCTACCCGGGACAGAACACTGAAGCTTTCTTT; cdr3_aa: CASLIYPGQNTEAFF
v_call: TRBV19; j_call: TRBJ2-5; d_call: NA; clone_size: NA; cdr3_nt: TGTGCCAGTAGTATGACTAGGGGCGAGACCCAGTACTTC; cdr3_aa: CASSMTRGETQYF
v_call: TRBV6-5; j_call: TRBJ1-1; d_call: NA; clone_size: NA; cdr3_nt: TGTGCCAGCAGTTACTCCGCAGGGGCTAGGCGTGAAGCTTTCTTT; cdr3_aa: CASSYSAGARREAFF
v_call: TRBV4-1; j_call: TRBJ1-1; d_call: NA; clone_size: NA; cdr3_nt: TGCGCCAGCAGCCAAGAGCGAGACAGAACTTGGTGGAACACTGAAGCTTTCTTT; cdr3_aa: CASSQERDRTWWNTEAFF
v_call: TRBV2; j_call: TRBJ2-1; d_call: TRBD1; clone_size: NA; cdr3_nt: TGTGCCAGCAGTGAAAGGACAGGGGGCCGCCGTGAGCAGTTCTTC; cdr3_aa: CASSERTGGRREQFF
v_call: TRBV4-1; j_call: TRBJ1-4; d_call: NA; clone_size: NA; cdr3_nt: TGCGCCAGCAGAGAAGCCGGGACAAGTAGCGGTGAAAAACTGTTTTTT; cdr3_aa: CASREAGTSSGEKLFF
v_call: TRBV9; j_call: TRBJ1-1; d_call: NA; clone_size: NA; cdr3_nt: TGTGCCAGCAGCGAATTAAGTGGCGGGGAGACTGAAGCTTTCTTT; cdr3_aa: CASSELSGGETEAFF
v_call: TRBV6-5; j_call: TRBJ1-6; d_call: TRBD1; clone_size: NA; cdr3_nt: TGTGCCAGCAGTTACCTTACAGGGGGCGGTAATTCACCCCTCCACTTT; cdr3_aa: CASSYLTGGGNSPLHF
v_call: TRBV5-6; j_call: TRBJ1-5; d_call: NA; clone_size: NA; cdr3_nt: TGTGCCAGCAGCCTTCAGGGGAGCAATCAGCCCCAGCATTTT; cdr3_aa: CASSLQGSNQPQHF
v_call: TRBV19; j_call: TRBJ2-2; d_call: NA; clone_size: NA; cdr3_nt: TGTGCCAGTAGCGGGACACAGAACACCGGGGAGCTGTTTTTT; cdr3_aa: CASSGTQNTGELFF
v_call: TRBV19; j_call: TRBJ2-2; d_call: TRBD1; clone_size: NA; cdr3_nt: TGTGCCAGTAGTACTTCCGGGACAGGCCTGAACACCGGGGAGCTGTTTTTT; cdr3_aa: CASSTSGTGLNTGELFF
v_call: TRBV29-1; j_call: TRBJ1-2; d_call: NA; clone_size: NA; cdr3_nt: TGCAGCGTTTCCCCCCGCGGGGTGGGCTCGAGCTATGGCTACACCTTC; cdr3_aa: CSVSPRGVGSSYGYTF
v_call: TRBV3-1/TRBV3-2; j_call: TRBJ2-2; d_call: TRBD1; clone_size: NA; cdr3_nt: TGTGCCAGCAGCGTGATGACAGGGATCGGCGGGGAGCTGTTTTTT; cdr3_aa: CASSVMTGIGGELFF
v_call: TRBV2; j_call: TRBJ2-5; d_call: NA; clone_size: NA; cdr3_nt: TGTGCCAGCAGTGAAGCGCTGGAGTACACCCAGTACTTC; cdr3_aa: CASSEALEYTQYF
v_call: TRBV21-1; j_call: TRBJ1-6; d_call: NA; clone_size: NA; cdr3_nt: NA; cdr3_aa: CASSKEWGRGSNSPLHF
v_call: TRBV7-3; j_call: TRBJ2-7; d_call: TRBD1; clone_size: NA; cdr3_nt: TGTGCCAGCAGCTTAACCGGGACAGGGGCTGGCGAGCAGTACTTC; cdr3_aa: CASSLTGTGAGEQYF
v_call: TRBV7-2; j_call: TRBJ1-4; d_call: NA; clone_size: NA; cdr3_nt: TGTGCCAGCAGCTTAGCAGGGGGAGGTGAAAAACTGTTTTTT; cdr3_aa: CASSLAGGGEKLFF
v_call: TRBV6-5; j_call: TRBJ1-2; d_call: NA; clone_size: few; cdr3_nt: TGTGCCAGCAGTTACGGCGCTGGGGCTGGCTACACCTTC; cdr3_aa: CASSYGAGAGYTF
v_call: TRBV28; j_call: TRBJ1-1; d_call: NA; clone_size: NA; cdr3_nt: TGTGCCAGCAGTTTCCGGGACACTGAAGCTTTCTTT; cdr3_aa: CASSFRDTEAFF
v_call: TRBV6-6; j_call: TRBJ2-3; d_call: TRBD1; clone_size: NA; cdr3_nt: TGTGCCAGCAAGGGGGCCCTTCCCCCCACAGATACGCAGTATTTT; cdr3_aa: CASKGALPPTDTQYF
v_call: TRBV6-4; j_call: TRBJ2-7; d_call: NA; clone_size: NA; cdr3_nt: TGTGCCATTCCGGGACCGCTCTACGAGCAGTACTTC; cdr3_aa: CAIPGPLYEQYF
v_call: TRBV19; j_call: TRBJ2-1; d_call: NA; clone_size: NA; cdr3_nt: TGTGCCAGTAGTATAAGGCGGCTGGCGGGGGAGCAGTTCTTC; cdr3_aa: CASSIRRLAGEQFF
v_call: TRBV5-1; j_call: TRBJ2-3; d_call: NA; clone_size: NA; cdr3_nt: TGCGCCAGCAGCTTCACCGGGGCGGGGACAGGCACAGATACGCAGTATTTT; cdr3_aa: CASSFTGAGTGTDTQYF
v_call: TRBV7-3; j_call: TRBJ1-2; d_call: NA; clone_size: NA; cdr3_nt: TGTGCCAGCAGCCCCGCACAGGTGGTTGGCTACACCTTC; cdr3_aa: CASSPAQVVGYTF
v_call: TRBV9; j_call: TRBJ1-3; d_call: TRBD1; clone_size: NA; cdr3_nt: TGTGCCAGCAGCGCAACCTCGGGACAGGGTAGAAACACCATATATTTT; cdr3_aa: CASSATSGQGRNTIYF
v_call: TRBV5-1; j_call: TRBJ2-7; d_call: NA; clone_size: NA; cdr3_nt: TGCGCCAGCAGCTCGGGATCCGACATCGAGCAGTACTTC; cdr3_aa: CASSSGSDIEQYF
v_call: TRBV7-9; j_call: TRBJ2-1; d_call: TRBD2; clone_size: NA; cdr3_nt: TGTGCCAGCAGCTCTAGCGGGGGCCAAGAGCAGTTCTTC; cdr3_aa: CASSSSGGQEQFF
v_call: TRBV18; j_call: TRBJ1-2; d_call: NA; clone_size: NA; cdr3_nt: TGTGCCAGCTCAGCCGGAGCTAACTATGGCTACACCTTC; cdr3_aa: CASSAGANYGYTF
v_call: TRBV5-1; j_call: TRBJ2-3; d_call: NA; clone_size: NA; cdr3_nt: TGCGCCAGCAGCGCACAGGGTACAGATACGCAGTATTTT; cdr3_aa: CASSAQGTDTQYF